This TCR beta chain is drawn from a study of T cells in localized non-small cell lung cancer. TCRdb's copy holds only in-frame clones and misses some; the assay was immunoSEQ multiplex PCR. The sample lists roughly 2,500 clones, about 26% occurring once. Germline loops: CDR1 LNHDA, CDR2 SQIVND (reference sequence). This CDR3 has 15 residues. Trimming at V came to 1 base and at J to 7 bases, leaving 8 bases not matched to a gene. This TCR was recovered from a woman aged 35 to 70 with stage II squamous cell lung carcinoma. This material consisted of normal lung tissue next to the tumor, taken before any cancer treatment. The genes are TRBV19 and TRBJ2-7, with 9 bases aligning to TRBD1. CDR3 region: CASSIGARTGDEQYF. In nucleotides, the CDR3 is TGTGCCAGTAGTATAGGGGCCCGGACAGGGGATGAGCAGTACTTC.